There are many counts of the clone carrying this T cell receptor beta chain. These data originate in a study of T-cell memory formation after mild COVID-19. The CDR3 loop spans 13 amino acids. Unmatched junction bases numbered 1, after V lost 6 bases and J lost 1 base. TCRdb reanalysed the 5' RACE reads using MiXCR and keeps one entry per CDR3 protein. The sample has about 170,000 distinct CDR3 sequences, 10% to 15% seen once; the top ten hold 2.5% to 3.5%. The gene calls are TRBV12-3 or TRBV12-4 and TRBJ1-1; TRBD1 aligns across 8 bases. The sequence came from a man aged 18 to 35 who had mild COVID-19 (a few samples of this study predate the infection). Cell type and time point are not known. Material: PBMCs or a T cell subset sorted from them (not recorded which). CDR3 residues: CASSGQGNTEAFF. CDR3 in DNA: TGTGCCAGCAGCGGACAGGGGAACACTGAAGCTTTCTTT.